One sample yielded the 21 T cell receptor beta chains listed below, sequenced in a study of a mutant IDH1 vaccine in newly diagnosed glioma. For these TCRs, the target antigens are not known. Assay used: immunoSEQ multiplex PCR; TCRdb lists only in-frame clones, some missing. Found here are around 130,000 clones, about four fifths of them singletons; the top ten hold under 5.5%. Documented time point: week 11, during vaccination. Topical imiquimod was applied with each vaccine dose, which held 300 ug of mutant IDH1 20-mer peptide. The sequences come from PBMCs, collected from a glioma patient whose treatment included an IDH1 peptide vaccine. The receptors here all came from a man in his forties or fifties with glioma.

The chain is built from TRBV7-8 and TRBJ2-1; TRBD2 agrees at 8 bases. The CDR3 spans 15 residues. Germline V gene sequence: CDR1 SGHVS, CDR2 FQNEAQ. Trimming at V came to 6 bases and at J to 4 bases, leaving 8 bases not matched to a gene. The CDR3 is CASRLSGGPYNEQFF. CDR3 nucleotides: TGTGCCAGCAGACTCAGCGGGGGCCCGTACAATGAGCAGTTCTTC. The whole variable domain, remainder taken from reference TRBV7-8 and TRBJ2-1, is GAGVSQSPRYKVAKRGQDVALRCDPISGHVSLFWYQQALGQGPEFLTYFQNEAQLDKSGLPSDRFFAERPEGSVSTLKIQRTQQEDSAVYLCASRLSGGPYNEQFFGPGTRLTVL.

J is TRBJ2-2 and V is TRBV6-5; D not certain. The CDR3 is 14 amino acids. V lost 6 bases and J lost 3, with 11 bases in between. The germline V gene encodes CDR1 MNHEY and CDR2 SVGAGI. The DNA for the CDR3 is TGTGCCAGCAGCCGAGACGGAGACACCGGGGAGCTGTTTTTT. Its translation is CASSRDGDTGELFF.

The chain joins TRBV5-1 to TRBJ1-1; a weak D match, TRBD1 (5 bases). The CDR3 loop spans 14 amino acids. Germline-derived CDR1 and CDR2 are SGHRS and YFSETQ. V was clipped by 5 bases and J by 4 bases, with 15 bases between them. The CDR3 DNA is TGCGCCAGCAGAGACGGGACGTCGGGCACTGAAGCTTTCTTT. Translation gives CASRDGTSGTEAFF.

This clone has only one observation. The chain uses TRBV19 and TRBJ1-5; TRBD1 aligns across 7 bases. From germline, CDR1 is LNHDA and CDR2 SQIVND (reference sequence). Losses at the gene ends were 6 bases for V and 3 bases for J; bases not matched to a gene: 5. This CDR3 comprises 14 residues. The CDR3 loop is CASRSDRVNQPQHF. Written as DNA, the CDR3 is TGTGCCAGTAGATCTGACAGGGTCAATCAGCCCCAGCATTTT.

The chain carries TRBV12-5 and TRBJ1-2; a weak D match, TRBD1 (5 bases). Germline V gene data show CDR1 as LGHNT and CDR2 as FRNRAP. This CDR3 has 16 amino acids. V was trimmed by 2 bases and J by 5 bases, leaving 18 bases between them. CDR3 sequence: CASGLNINRSLYGYTF. CDR3 DNA sequence: TGTGCTAGTGGTTTGAATATAAACAGGTCTCTTTATGGCTACACCTTC.

The genes are TRBV5-6 and TRBJ1-4; D gene ambiguous. The germline V gene encodes CDR1 SGHDT and CDR2 YYEEEE. V shed 1 base and J shed 0 bases, with 7 bases lying between them. The CDR3 is 15 amino acids. In nucleotides, the CDR3 is TGTGCCAGCAGCTTGCTCGCCGCAACTAATGAAAAACTGTTTTTT. This translates into CASSLLAATNEKLFF.

The V gene is TRBV15, the J gene TRBJ1-4; a possible D gene is TRBD1 (5 bases). Trimming left V 3 bases short and J 8 bases short, with 13 bases between. The CDR3 is 14 amino acids. Germline loops: CDR1 LNHNV, CDR2 YYDKDF (reference sequence). This CDR3 is CATSRGDMGEKLFF. The DNA of the CDR3 is TGTGCCACCAGCAGGGGGGATATGGGGGAAAAACTGTTTTTT.

J is TRBJ1-1 and V is TRBV19; 12 bases are a match to TRBD1. The CDR3 has 16 residues. Germline V gene lookup returns CDR1 LNHDA and CDR2 SQIVND (reference sequence). The trim removed 2 bases at V and 4 bases at J, leaving 5 bases unmatched. Here the CDR3 DNA reads TGTGCCAGTAGTATAAGGGACAGGGGGCTGGGCACTGAAGCTTTCTTT. It codes for CASSIRDRGLGTEAFF.

The rearrangement joins TRBV29-1 to TRBJ2-7, with D uncertain. The CDR3 totals 11 residues. The V gene lost 2 bases and the J gene lost 8 bases, with 10 bases spanning the gap. CDR1 SQVTM and CDR2 ANQGSEA come from the germline V gene. The CDR3 bases are TGCAGCGTTGAACTCGGCCCGCAGCAGTACTTC. Residues: CSVELGPQQYF.

A note on this clone: One end of the junction is discordant with germline, which a read error may explain. The V call is TRBV7-9, the J call TRBJ2-1, with TRBD1 identical over 8 bases. The length of the CDR3 is 17 residues. Looked up from germline, CDR1 is SEHNR and CDR2 is FQNEAQ (reference sequence). The CDR3 sequence: CASSQDIQGAAYNEQFF. The CDR3 DNA reads as TGCGCCAGCAGCCAAGATATCCAGGGGGCCGCCTACAATGAGCAGTTCTTC. Full variable domain (outside the CDR3, taken from reference TRBV7-9 and TRBJ2-1): DTGVSQNPRHKITKRGQNVTFRCDPISEHNRLYWYRQTLGQGPEFLTYFQNEAQLEKSRLLSDRFSAERPKGSFSTLEIQRTEQGDSAMYLCASSQDIQGAAYNEQFFGPGTRLTVL.

The chain links TRBV7-6 to TRBJ2-5, with D possibly matching TRBD2 (7 bases). The CDR3 spans 14 residues. Germline CDR1 reads SGHVS; CDR2 reads FNYEAQ. V was shortened by 5 bases and J by 5 bases, with 15 bases between the two germline ends. The DNA for the CDR3 is TGTGCCAGCAGCCCAGTGGGGGGGGCGGAGACCCAGTACTTC. This codes for CASSPVGGAETQYF.

The chain couples TRBV27 to TRBJ1-6; 8 positions agree with TRBD1. The CDR3 is 14 amino acids. Trimming removed 2 bases from V and 14 bases from J; junction bases left unmatched: 8. Looked up from germline, CDR1 is MNHEY and CDR2 is SMNVEV (reference sequence). The CDR3 region has the DNA TGTGCCAGCAGTTTAATCGGACAGGGTGCCACCCTCCACTTT. Residues: CASSLIGQGATLHF.

The chain has TRBV7-9 and TRBJ2-3; 14 bases agree with TRBD2. V shed 5 bases and J 8 bases; nucleotides not matched to a gene: 3. Looked up from germline, CDR1 is SEHNR and CDR2 is FQNEAQ (reference sequence). There are 14 residues in the CDR3. CDR3 DNA sequence: TGTGCCAGCAGCACGGGACTAGCGGGAGTTACGCAGTATTTT. Translating it yields CASSTGLAGVTQYF.

Here the CDR3 DNA reads TGTGCCAGCAGTTACGAGCGGGGGTACACCGGGGAGCTGTTTTTT. Protein product: CASSYERGYTGELFF. This sequence joins TRBV6-5 and TRBJ2-2; TRBD2 aligns across 8 bases. V was clipped by 2 bases and J by 3 bases; unmatched bases: 2. In germline, CDR1 is MNHEY, CDR2 SVGAGI. This CDR3 has 15 amino acids.

The table lists this clone with a count of one. The V call is TRBV7-6, the J call TRBJ2-2; D is unresolved. The V gene's germline CDR1 is SGHVS and CDR2 FNYEAQ. The CDR3 spans 11 residues. Trimming removed 8 bases at V and 5 bases at J, with 6 bases between. This chain's CDR3 is CASASTGELFF. In DNA form, the CDR3 reads TGTGCCAGCGCCTCAACCGGGGAGCTGTTTTTT.

V usage is TRBV6-5 and J usage is TRBJ2-5; D remains unclear. The DNA end is a closer match to TRBJ2-7, so the J assignment may be wrong. Looked up from germline, CDR1 is MNHEY and CDR2 is SVGAGI. The CDR3 is 13 amino acids. The CDR3 coding sequence is TGTGCCAGCAGTTATGTTCAGTACTACGAGCAGTACTTC. It encodes CASSYVQYYEQYF.

The chain carries TRBV10-2 and TRBJ2-3; D call uncertain. Trimming removed 8 bases from V and 9 bases from J, with 9 bases in between. Germline CDR1 is WSHSY and CDR2 is SAAADI. The CDR3 has 10 residues. In DNA, the CDR3 is TGCGCCAGCTCAATAGGGACGCAGTATTTT. Residues: CASSIGTQYF.

The V call is TRBV29-1, the J call TRBJ2-7; D possibly uses TRBD1 or TRBD2 (5 bases each). The CDR3 sequence is 12 residues long. Germline values: CDR1 SQVTM, CDR2 ANQGSEA. Between the trimmed V and J ends, which lost 4 bases and 2 bases, there was a span of 9 bases. The CDR3 DNA reads TGCAGCGTTGGTTGGGGGACCTACGAGCAGTACTTC. This encodes CSVGWGTYEQYF.

J is TRBJ2-7 and V is TRBV7-2; D not resolved. Germline V lookup: CDR1 SGHTA, CDR2 FQGNSA. V lost 5 bases, J lost 9 bases, and 5 bases lay in between. The CDR3 has 9 amino acids. CDR3 nucleotides: TGTGCCAGCAGCCCGGTGCAGTACTTC. It codes for CASSPVQYF.

V usage is TRBV19 and J usage is TRBJ2-1; no clear D. The CDR3 is made up of 11 amino acids. Trimming pared 4 bases from V and 9 bases from J, leaving 7 bases between. From germline, CDR1 is LNHDA and CDR2 SQIVND (reference sequence). CDR3 sequence (DNA): TGTGCCAGTAGTAGGAAAATTGAGCAGTTCTTC. Translating it yields CASSRKIEQFF. Based on the CDR3 plus reference TRBV19 and TRBJ2-1, the full variable domain is DGGITQSPKYLFRKEGQNVTLSCEQNLNHDAMYWYRQDPGQGLRLIYYSQIVNDFQKGDIAEGYSVSREKKESFPLTVTSAQKNPTAFYLCASSRKIEQFFGPGTRLTVL.

This sequence joins TRBV19 and TRBJ2-5; D call uncertain. The ends were cut back, 2 bases at V and 5 bases at J, with 9 bases in the middle. Per germline, CDR1 LNHDA and CDR2 SQIVND (reference sequence). CDR3 length: 13 residues. CDR3 loop: CASSITSGETQYF. The CDR3 DNA reads as TGTGCCAGTAGTATAACCTCTGGGGAGACCCAGTACTTC. The variable domain in full, with the rest retrieved from reference TRBV19 and TRBJ2-5, is DGGITQSPKYLFRKEGQNVTLSCEQNLNHDAMYWYRQDPGQGLRLIYYSQIVNDFQKGDIAEGYSVSREKKESFPLTVTSAQKNPTAFYLCASSITSGETQYFGPGTRLLVL.